One sample yielded the 15 T cell receptor beta chains listed below, sequenced in a study of T-cell reconstitution after alpha-beta-depleted transplantation in children. Construction of the TCRbeta library involved unique molecular identifiers. TCRdb analysed the PCR reads with MiXCR anew, one entry per CDR3 protein. The repertoire has roughly 790,000 distinct CDR3 sequences, 15% to 20% of them found once; the top ten carry about 5%. The material sequenced was PBMCs, mostly from graft donor cells, taken 360 days after TCRalphabeta/CD19-depleted stem cell transplant. These receptors were collected from a male patient aged 10-17 years who had a stem cell transplant for acute lymphoblastic leukemia, so the T cells may come from the graft donor.

This clonotype has more than one count but fewer than ten. This rearrangement joins TRBV29-1 to TRBJ2-1, with 12 bases identical to TRBD2. The V gene end was trimmed by 5 bases and the J gene end by 9 bases; junction bases not matched to a gene: 5. Germline-derived CDR1 and CDR2 are SQVTM and ANQGSEA. The length of the CDR3 is 13 residues. The DNA of the CDR3 is TGCAGCGTTCCCCTAGCGGGAGGGTTTGAGCAGTTCTTC. Translated, it gives CSVPLAGGFEQFF.

The V and J genes are TRBV13 and TRBJ2-1; unclear D gene. Trimming removed 0 bases from V and 9 bases from J, with 12 bases in between. Germline CDR1 PRHDT, CDR2 FYEKMQ (reference sequence). This CDR3 has 14 amino acids. In DNA form, the CDR3 reads TGTGCCAGCAGCTTAGGGTCTACCGCAAGTGAGCAGTTCTTC. It yields the protein CASSLGSTASEQFF.

The chain joins TRBV19 to TRBJ2-2; 7 bases map to TRBD2. The CDR3 is made up of 15 amino acids. CDR1 is LNHDA, CDR2 SQIVND, per germline (reference sequence). The J segment lost 3 bases and the V segment lost 5 bases, leaving 6 bases of the junction unmatched. The CDR3 region has the DNA TGTGCCAGTAGTCCAGCGGGATGGGACACCGGGGAGCTGTTTTTT. This codes for CASSPAGWDTGELFF.

This clonotype was seen only a few times. V and J are TRBV9 and TRBJ2-7; TRBD2 matches 8 bases. CDR3 length: 15 residues. CDR1 is SGDLS, CDR2 YYNGEE, per germline. V was pared by 0 bases and J by 2 bases, with 4 bases of the junction left unmatched. This chain's CDR3 is CASSVAGGGPYEQYF. The CDR3 region has the DNA TGTGCCAGCAGCGTAGCCGGGGGGGGGCCCTACGAGCAGTACTTC.

The chain couples TRBV20-1 to TRBJ2-2; the match to TRBD2 covers 11 bases. J gave up 2 bases and V 4 bases, and 3 bases lay outside the gene matches. CDR1 and CDR2 from the germline V gene are DFQATT and SNEGSKA (reference sequence). CDR3 length: 15 residues. The CDR3 here is CSATTSGRNTGELFF. For the CDR3, the DNA is TGCAGTGCTACCACTAGCGGGAGAAACACCGGGGAGCTGTTTTTT.

The chain's CDR3 is CSATRTSYRDEQYF. CDR3 in DNA: TGCAGTGCAACCCGGACTAGTTACCGGGACGAGCAGTACTTC. The chain links TRBV20-1 to TRBJ2-7, with 7 bases aligning to TRBD2. The J segment lost 5 bases and the V segment lost 6 bases, leaving 13 bases of the junction unmatched. Germline V CDR1 and CDR2: DFQATT, SNEGSKA (reference sequence). The CDR3 is 14 residues long.

This clonotype occurred a few times. The chain combines TRBV3-1 with TRBJ2-7; 7 bases agree with TRBD2. This CDR3 is 18 amino acids long. J lost 1 base, V lost 2 bases, and 14 bases had no gene match. CDR1 is LGHDT and CDR2 is YNNKEL in the germline V gene (reference sequence). In nucleotides, the CDR3 is TGTGCCAGCAGCCAATTGTCGAGGGGACTATACTTATCCTACGAGCAGTACTTC. This translates into CASSQLSRGLYLSYEQYF.

This chain joins TRBV12-1 and TRBJ2-1; no DNA check was done on the table's D call, TRBD2. TRBV12-1 is tagged as a pseudogene. The CDR3 consists of 15 residues. In DNA, the CDR3 is TGTGCCAGAGGACTAGCGGGAAAGCTATACAATGAGCAGTTCTTC. Translated: CARGLAGKLYNEQFF.

This rearrangement joins TRBV6-5 to TRBJ2-6, with 8 bases that match TRBD1. Germline V lookup: CDR1 MNHEY, CDR2 SVGAGI. J lost 0 bases, V lost 8 bases, and 12 bases had no gene match. The CDR3 runs 18 residues. The CDR3 nucleotides read TGTGCCAGCCGCGGGTCAGGGGGCTTCTTCTCTGGGGCCAACGTCCTGACTTTC. As protein: CASRGSGGFFSGANVLTF.

The chain joins TRBV4-2 to TRBJ2-1, with TRBD2 matching 13 bases. Germline V lookup: CDR1 LGHNA, CDR2 YNFKEQ. This CDR3 comprises 16 residues. With V trimmed by 2 bases and J by 7 bases, 5 bases remained unmatched. The CDR3 DNA is TGTGCCAGCAGCCAACAGACTAGCGGGAGGTTTAATGAGCAGTTCTTC. Protein: CASSQQTSGRFNEQFF.

This clonotype occurred a few times. The chain links TRBV10-3 to TRBJ2-3; 8 bases match TRBD1. V shed 7 bases and J 3 bases; nucleotides not matched to a gene: 12. Looked up from germline, CDR1 is ENHRY and CDR2 is SYGVKD. CDR3 length: 16 amino acids. Here the CDR3 DNA reads TGTGCCATCAAACCCAGGACAGGGACGAGGACAGATACGCAGTATTTT. Translating it yields CAIKPRTGTRTDTQYF.

The chain recombines TRBV27 with TRBJ1-5; TRBD1 is a possible D gene (6 bases). The V gene lost 5 bases and the J gene lost 9 bases, with 20 bases spanning the gap. CDR1 and CDR2 from the germline V gene are MNHEY and SMNVEV (reference sequence). CDR3 length: 15 residues. CDR3 nucleotides: TGTGCCAGCAGTCTAACGGGACACCGCTCGAGGCCCCAGCATTTT. Translating it yields CASSLTGHRSRPQHF.

The chain uses TRBV29-1 and TRBJ1-2; 7 positions match TRBD1. This CDR3 has 14 amino acids. The J segment lost 3 bases and the V segment lost 6 bases, leaving 10 bases of the junction unmatched. CDR1 is SQVTM and CDR2 is ANQGSEA in the germline V gene. The CDR3 DNA sequence: TGCAGCGTAACCCGGGACAGTGACGACTATGGCTACACCTTC. It codes for CSVTRDSDDYGYTF.

This clonotype was seen once. The chain is built from TRBV29-1 and TRBJ1-2; 10 positions agree with TRBD1. This CDR3 spans 14 amino acids. CDR1 is SQVTM and CDR2 is ANQGSEA in the germline V gene. V was clipped by 7 bases and J by 3 bases; unmatched bases: 8. The CDR3 protein is CSARRDRGHYGYTF. CDR3 in DNA: TGCAGCGCGCGACGGGACAGGGGTCACTATGGCTACACCTTC.

This chain links TRBV4-1 with TRBJ2-1; TRBD2 agrees at 14 bases. Germline lookup yields CDR1 MGHRA and CDR2 YSYEKL. The junction had 3 bases not matched to a gene; V was cut back by 3 bases and J by 5 bases. This CDR3 spans 16 amino acids. The CDR3 is CASSQGLAGVNNEQFF. For the CDR3, the DNA is TGCGCCAGCAGCCAGGGACTAGCGGGGGTGAACAATGAGCAGTTCTTC.